This is a list of T cell receptor beta chains from one sample in a study of cytomegalovirus exposure and HLA in healthy donors. Some clones are missing from TCRdb's copy, which holds only in-frame ones; the method was immunoSEQ multiplex PCR. The repertoire holds some 110,000 clones, with 88% as singletons. Sequences were obtained from PBMCs. These receptors all come from a woman between 18 and 29 years old in good health and CMV-seropositive. Each CDR3 is given with its conserved first and last residue. The D gene is left open where the match is weak. Size is omitted from some rows. Given values are once, few, many or a class for expanded clones.

J gene	CDR3 length	V gene	D gene	clone size	CDR3 protein	CDR3 DNA
TRBJ1-1	17	TRBV9	TRBD1	-	CASSVLYWDRVDTEAFF	TGTGCCAGCAGCGTCCTTTATTGGGACAGGGTGGACACTGAAGCTTTCTTT
TRBJ2-1	14	TRBV7-6	-	-	CASSSRKGDNEQFF	TGTGCCAGCAGCTCCCGCAAAGGGGACAATGAGCAGTTCTTC
TRBJ2-6	19	TRBV13	TRBD1	-	CASSSLPEQGASGANVLTF	TGTGCCAGCAGTTCCTTGCCCGAACAGGGGGCTTCTGGGGCCAACGTCCTGACTTTC
TRBJ2-7	13	TRBV19	-	few	CASSAGSSYEQYF	TGTGCCAGTAGTGCAGGCAGCTCCTACGAGCAGTACTTC
TRBJ1-1	16	TRBV27	-	once	CASSFRAGVVLTEAFF	TGTGCCAGCAGTTTTCGGGCAGGGGTGGTTTTAACTGAAGCTTTCTTT
TRBJ1-2	15	TRBV4-3	TRBD1	-	CASSHRGTANYGYTF	TGCGCCAGCAGCCATAGAGGGACAGCTAACTATGGCTACACCTTC
TRBJ2-1	18	TRBV7-9	TRBD2	-	CASSDLAGGLISYNEQFF	TGTGCCAGCAGCGATCTAGCGGGGGGCCTTATCTCCTACAATGAGCAGTTCTTC
TRBJ1-2	15	TRBV4-3	-	-	CASSQDKRGNYGYTF	TGCGCCAGCAGCCAAGATAAGAGGGGGAACTATGGCTACACCTTC
TRBJ2-2	18	TRBV7-9	TRBD2	-	CASSLPPADGRYTGELFF	TGTGCCAGCAGCTTACCTCCCGCCGACGGGAGGTACACCGGGGAGCTGTTTTTT
TRBJ2-2	13	TRBV6-5	-	-	CASSPDWTGELFF	TGTGCCAGCAGCCCGGACTGGACCGGGGAGCTGTTTTTT
TRBJ1-4	14	TRBV6-1	-	once	CASNGRGTNEKLFF	TGTGCCAGCAATGGTAGGGGGACTAATGAAAAACTGTTTTTT
TRBJ1-5	13	TRBV7-2	-	-	CASSRGSNQPQHF	TGTGCCAGCAGCAGAGGGAGCAATCAGCCCCAGCATTTT
TRBJ2-2	16	TRBV9	-	-	CASSVGAQVYTGELFF	TGTGCCAGCAGCGTAGGCGCACAGGTGTACACCGGGGAGCTGTTTTTT
TRBJ2-7	19	TRBV28	TRBD1	-	CASSPPGQGIPRASYEQYF	TGTGCCAGCAGTCCCCCGGGACAGGGGATTCCACGGGCATCCTACGAGCAGTACTTC
TRBJ2-5	13	TRBV27	TRBD2	-	CASSQRGRETQYF	TGTGCCAGCAGTCAGCGGGGGAGAGAGACCCAGTACTTC
TRBJ1-2	14	TRBV6-6	-	-	CASRSPAGPYGYTF	TGTGCCAGCAGATCCCCAGCAGGGCCCTATGGCTACACCTTC
TRBJ2-5	16	TRBV4-1	-	-	CASSQGYRPYQETQYF	TGCGCCAGCAGCCAAGGATACAGGCCGTACCAAGAGACCCAGTACTTC
TRBJ2-5	14	TRBV6-5	TRBD2	-	CASTRLAGQETQYF	TGTGCCAGCACCAGACTAGCGGGGCAAGAGACCCAGTACTTC
TRBJ1-4	12	TRBV6-6	-	-	CASRNDREKLFF	TGTGCCAGCAGAAACGACAGGGAAAAACTGTTTTTT
TRBJ2-7	16	TRBV4-1	TRBD1	-	CASSRGGTGGSYEQYF	TGCGCCAGCTCCCGCGGGGGGACAGGGGGCTCCTACGAGCAGTACTTC
TRBJ1-5	14	TRBV4-1	TRBD1	few	CASSQLGQNQPQHF	TGCGCCAGCAGCCAACTGGGACAGAATCAGCCCCAGCATTTT
TRBJ2-7	16	TRBV6-1	TRBD1	-	CASSEGGGGFSYEQYF	TGTGCCAGCAGTGAAGGAGGGGGCGGCTTTAGCTACGAGCAGTACTTC
TRBJ1-1	12	TRBV6-5	TRBD1	-	CASSRDRRKAFF	TGTGCCAGCAGTCGGGACAGGAGAAAAGCTTTCTTT
TRBJ1-6	16	TRBV5-4	TRBD1	-	CASSWATGQPNSPLHF	TGTGCCAGCAGCTGGGCAACGGGACAGCCTAATTCACCCCTCCACTTT